This T cell receptor beta chain was sequenced for a study of shared clonotypes between healthy human individuals. General observations from the study: Represented genetic and exposure-history diversity was restricted by having few donors. Naive CD4 clonotypes overlapped across a handful of donors at roughly 4.5%.

For this clone: The antigen is unknown.

Only in-frame clones appear in the TCRdb table, and some are missing; sequencing was by immunoSEQ multiplex PCR. This table has millions of clones, 85% to 95% appearing once. CD8 cells classed as naive were CD45RO-negative and positively selected for CCR7, excluding terminally differentiated effector memory CD45RA+ cells. The CDR3 is 14 amino acids. The germline V gene encodes CDR1 KGHSH and CDR2 LQKENI. V lost 0 bases, J lost 2 bases, and 7 bases lay in between. This TCR was sampled from a man aged 18-30 years in good health. Some clones in this sample may be carry-over from other donors' samples. V is TRBV18 and J is TRBJ1-1; no clear D gene. What was sequenced was naive CD8+ T cells from PBMCs. CDR3 sequence: CASSPPSVNTEAFF. CDR3 DNA sequence: TGTGCCAGCTCACCACCGTCGGTAAACACTGAAGCTTTCTTT.